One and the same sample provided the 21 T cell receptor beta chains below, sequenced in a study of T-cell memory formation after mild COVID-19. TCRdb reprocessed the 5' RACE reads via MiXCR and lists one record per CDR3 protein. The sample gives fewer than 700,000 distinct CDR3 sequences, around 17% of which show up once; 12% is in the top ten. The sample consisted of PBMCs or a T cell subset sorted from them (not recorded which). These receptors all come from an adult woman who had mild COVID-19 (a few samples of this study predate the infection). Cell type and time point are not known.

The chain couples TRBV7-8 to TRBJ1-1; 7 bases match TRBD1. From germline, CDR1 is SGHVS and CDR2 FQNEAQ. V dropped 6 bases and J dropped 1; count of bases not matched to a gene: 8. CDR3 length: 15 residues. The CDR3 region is CASRALTGQNTEAFF. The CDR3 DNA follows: TGTGCCAGCAGGGCTCTGACAGGGCAGAACACTGAAGCTTTCTTT.

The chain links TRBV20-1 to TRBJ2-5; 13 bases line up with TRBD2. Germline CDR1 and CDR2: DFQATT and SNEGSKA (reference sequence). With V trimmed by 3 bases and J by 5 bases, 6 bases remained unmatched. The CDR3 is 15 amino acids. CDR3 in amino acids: CSASPTSGGWETQYF. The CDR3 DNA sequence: TGCAGTGCTAGTCCGACTAGCGGGGGGTGGGAGACCCAGTACTTC.

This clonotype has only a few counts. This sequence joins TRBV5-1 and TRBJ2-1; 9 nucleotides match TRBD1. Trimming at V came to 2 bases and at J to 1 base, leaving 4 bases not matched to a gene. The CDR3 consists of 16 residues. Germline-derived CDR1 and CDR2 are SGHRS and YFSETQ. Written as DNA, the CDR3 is TGCGCCAGCAGCTTACAGGGGGCTAGGTCCTACAATGAGCAGTTCTTC. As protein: CASSLQGARSYNEQFF.

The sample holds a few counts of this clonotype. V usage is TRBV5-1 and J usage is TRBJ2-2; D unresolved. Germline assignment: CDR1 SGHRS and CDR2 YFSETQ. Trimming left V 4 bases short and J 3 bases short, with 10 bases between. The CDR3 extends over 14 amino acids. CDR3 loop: CASSPKGHTGELFF. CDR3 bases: TGCGCCAGCAGCCCCAAAGGGCACACCGGGGAGCTGTTTTTT.

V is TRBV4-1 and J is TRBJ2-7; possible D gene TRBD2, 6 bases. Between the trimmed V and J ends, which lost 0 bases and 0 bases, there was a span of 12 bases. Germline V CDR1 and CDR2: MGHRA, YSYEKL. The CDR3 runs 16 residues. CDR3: CASSQDFGGSSYEQYF. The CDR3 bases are TGCGCCAGCAGCCAAGATTTCGGAGGGAGCTCCTACGAGCAGTACTTC.

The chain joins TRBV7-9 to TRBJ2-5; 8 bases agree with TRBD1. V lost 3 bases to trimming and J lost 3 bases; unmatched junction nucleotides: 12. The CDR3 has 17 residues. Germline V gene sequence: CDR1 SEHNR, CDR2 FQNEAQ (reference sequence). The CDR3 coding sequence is TGTGCCAGCAGCTTGGGCGAGTTGACAGGGGAAAAAGAGACCCAGTACTTC. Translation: CASSLGELTGEKETQYF.

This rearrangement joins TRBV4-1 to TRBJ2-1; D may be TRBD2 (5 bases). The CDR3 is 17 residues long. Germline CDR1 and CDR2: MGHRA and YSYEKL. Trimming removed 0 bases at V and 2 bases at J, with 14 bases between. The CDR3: CASSQDREGGTYNEQFF. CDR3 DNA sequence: TGCGCCAGCAGCCAAGATCGCGAGGGTGGAACCTACAATGAGCAGTTCTTC.

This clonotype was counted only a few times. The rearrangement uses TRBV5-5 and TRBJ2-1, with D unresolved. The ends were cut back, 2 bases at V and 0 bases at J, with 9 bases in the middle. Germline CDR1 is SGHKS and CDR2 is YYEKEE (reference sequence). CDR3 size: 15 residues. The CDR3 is CASSFRVLSYNEQFF. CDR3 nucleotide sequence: TGTGCCAGCAGCTTTAGGGTCCTCTCCTACAATGAGCAGTTCTTC.

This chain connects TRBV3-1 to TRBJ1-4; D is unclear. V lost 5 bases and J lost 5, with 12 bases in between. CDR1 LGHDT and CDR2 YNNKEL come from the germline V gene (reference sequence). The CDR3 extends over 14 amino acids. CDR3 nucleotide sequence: TGTGCCAGCAGCAATAGAATGCAAAATGAAAAACTGTTTTTT. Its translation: CASSNRMQNEKLFF.

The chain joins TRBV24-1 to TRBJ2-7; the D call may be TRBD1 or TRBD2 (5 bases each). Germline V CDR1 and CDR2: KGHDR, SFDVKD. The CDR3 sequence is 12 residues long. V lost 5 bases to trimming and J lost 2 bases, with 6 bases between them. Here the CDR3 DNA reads TGTGCCACCAGTGGGGGGACCTACGAGCAGTACTTC. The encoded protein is CATSGGTYEQYF.

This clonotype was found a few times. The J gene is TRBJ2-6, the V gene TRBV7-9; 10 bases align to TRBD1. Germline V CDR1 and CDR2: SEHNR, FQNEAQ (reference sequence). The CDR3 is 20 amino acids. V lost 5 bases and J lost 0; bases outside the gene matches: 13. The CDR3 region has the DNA TGTGCCAGCAGCCACCCCAGGGGGACAGGGGAGATCTCTGGGGCCAACGTCCTGACTTTC. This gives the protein CASSHPRGTGEISGANVLTF. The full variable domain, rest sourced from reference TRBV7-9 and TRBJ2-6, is DTGVSQNPRHKITKRGQNVTFRCDPISEHNRLYWYRQTLGQGPEFLTYFQNEAQLEKSRLLSDRFSAERPKGSFSTLEIQRTEQGDSAMYLCASSHPRGTGEISGANVLTFGAGSRLTVL.

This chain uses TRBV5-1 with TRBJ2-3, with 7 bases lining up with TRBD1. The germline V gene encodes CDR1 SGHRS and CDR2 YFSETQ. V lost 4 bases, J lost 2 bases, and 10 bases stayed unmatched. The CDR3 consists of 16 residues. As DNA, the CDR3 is TGCGCCAGCAGCCAATCGACAGGGATCATCACAGATACGCAGTATTTT. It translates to CASSQSTGIITDTQYF.

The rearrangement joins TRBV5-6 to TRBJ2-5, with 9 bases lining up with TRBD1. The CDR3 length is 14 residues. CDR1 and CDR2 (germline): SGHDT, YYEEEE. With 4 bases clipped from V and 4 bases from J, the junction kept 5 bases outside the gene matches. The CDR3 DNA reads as TGTGCCAGCAGCGACGGGACAGGGCCAGAGACCCAGTACTTC. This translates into CASSDGTGPETQYF.

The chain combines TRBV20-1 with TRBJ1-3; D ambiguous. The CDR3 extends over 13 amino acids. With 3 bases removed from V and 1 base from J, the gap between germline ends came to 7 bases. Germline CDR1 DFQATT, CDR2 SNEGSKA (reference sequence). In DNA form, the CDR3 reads TGCAGTGCTAGGTACCCATCTGGAAACACCATATATTTT. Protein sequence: CSARYPSGNTIYF.

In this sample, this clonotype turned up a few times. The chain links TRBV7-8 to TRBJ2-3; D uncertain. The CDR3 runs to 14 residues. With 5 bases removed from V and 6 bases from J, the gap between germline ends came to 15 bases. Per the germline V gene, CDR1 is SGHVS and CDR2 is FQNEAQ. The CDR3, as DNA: TGTGCCAGCAGCCCCACCCCCCAAGGGGATACGCAGTATTTT. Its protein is CASSPTPQGDTQYF.

The CDR3 protein is CASSSLLAGADTQYF. In nucleotides, the CDR3 is TGTGCCAGCAGCTCGCTACTAGCGGGAGCAGATACGCAGTATTTT. This chain links TRBV13 with TRBJ2-3; 11 bases fit TRBD2. The junction had 4 bases not matched to a gene; V was cut back by 4 bases and J by 4 bases. The germline V gene has CDR1 PRHDT and CDR2 FYEKMQ (reference sequence). The CDR3 is made up of 15 amino acids.

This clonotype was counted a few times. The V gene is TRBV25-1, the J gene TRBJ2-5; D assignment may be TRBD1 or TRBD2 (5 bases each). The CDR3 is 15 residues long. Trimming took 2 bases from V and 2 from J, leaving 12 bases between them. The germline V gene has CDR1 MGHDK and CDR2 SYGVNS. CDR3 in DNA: TGTGCCAGCAGTGAAGCTCGGGGACGGCAAGAGACCCAGTACTTC. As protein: CASSEARGRQETQYF.

This CDR3 reads CASSQEIAPANTGELFF. In DNA form, the CDR3 reads TGCGCCAGCAGCCAAGAAATAGCGCCAGCGAACACCGGGGAGCTGTTTTTT. This rearrangement joins TRBV4-3 to TRBJ2-2, with D tentatively TRBD2 (5 bases). The CDR3 consists of 17 residues. Trimming shortened V by 0 bases and J by 0 bases, and 11 bases separated the two germline ends. Germline-derived CDR1 and CDR2 are LGHNA and YSLEER.

Written as DNA, the CDR3 is TGCAGTGCCGCCCAACTCGGGGGCGGGATCGATGAGCAGTTCTTC. Translated, it gives CSAAQLGGGIDEQFF. This sequence joins TRBV20-1 and TRBJ2-1; D possibly matches TRBD1 or TRBD2 (6 bases each). The CDR3 spans 15 residues. V was shortened by 6 bases and J by 8 bases, with 23 bases between the two germline ends. Germline loops: CDR1 DFQATT, CDR2 SNEGSKA (reference sequence).

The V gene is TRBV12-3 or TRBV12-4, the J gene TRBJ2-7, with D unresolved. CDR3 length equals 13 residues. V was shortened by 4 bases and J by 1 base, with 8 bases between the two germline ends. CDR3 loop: CASSSWQSYEQYF. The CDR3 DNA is TGTGCCAGCAGTTCCTGGCAGTCCTACGAGCAGTACTTC.

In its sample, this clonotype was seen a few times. CDR3 sequence (DNA): TGTGCCACCAGCAGTGGGGCAGTCGATGAGCAGTTCTTC. It translates to CATSSGAVDEQFF. The chain recombines TRBV15 with TRBJ2-1; TRBD1 is a possible D gene (5 bases). Looked up from germline, CDR1 is LNHNV and CDR2 is YYDKDF (reference sequence). This CDR3 is 13 amino acids long. V gave up 3 bases and J gave up 8 bases, with 11 bases separating them.